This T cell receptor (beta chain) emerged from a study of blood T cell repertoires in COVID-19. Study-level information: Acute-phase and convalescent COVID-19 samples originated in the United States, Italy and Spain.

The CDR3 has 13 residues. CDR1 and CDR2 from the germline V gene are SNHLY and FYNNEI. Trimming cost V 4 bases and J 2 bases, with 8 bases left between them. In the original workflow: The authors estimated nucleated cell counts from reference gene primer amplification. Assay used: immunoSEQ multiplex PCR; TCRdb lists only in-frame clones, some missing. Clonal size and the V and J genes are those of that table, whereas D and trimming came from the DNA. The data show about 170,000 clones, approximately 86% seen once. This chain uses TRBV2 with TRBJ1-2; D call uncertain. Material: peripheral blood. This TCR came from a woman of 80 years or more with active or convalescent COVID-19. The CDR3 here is CASSVVSNYGYTF. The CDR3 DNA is TGTGCCAGCAGTGTAGTTTCGAACTATGGCTACACCTTC.